Described below is a single T cell receptor beta chain sequence and its context. Its specific antigen is unknown. No quality values exist for individual bases; no much larger clone is one base distant. The TCR beta CDR3 regions were amplified from RNA transcripts. A first-round RT-PCR of the TCR CDR3 used the HTBI primer set with the Qiagen OneStep RT-PCR kit. Libraries were constructed in a second round of multiplex PCR, after which size selection and purification were performed. Paired-end sequencing of the libraries was performed with 100 bp reads on an Illumina HiSeq2000. Processing in the source paper ran as follows. SOAPnuke was used to process the raw data, removing reads that contained adapters or uncalled bases, had a mean Phred below 15, or lacked an exact match to the constant primer or identifier. COPE v1.2.5 was used to merge the high-quality paired reads, and each unique nucleotide sequence was defined as a clonotype. Clonotypes were aligned to IMGT TRBV, TRBD and TRBJ reference segments using MiTCR v1.1. The analysis included only V-J combinations with a frequency above 0.0001, which together covered around 99% of the repertoires. The TCS score was defined as the ratio of F50 (clonal expansion) to E x V (chaos), calculated using BLOSUM62-based TCRdist between CDR3 peptides within each V-J. Welch's t-statistics and random forest reduced 514 V-J features to under 15, which were used in a naive Bayes classifier (R e1071). The raw public reads went through TCRdb reprocessing: fastp at Q25, MiXCR clone calling, in-frame beta chains kept. Every distinct CDR3 protein forms one entry, paired with its most common genes and DNA. These V and J calls originate from TCRdb's pipeline instead of the authors' own analysis. The sample table records hundreds of thousands of distinct CDR3 sequences; about half of these occur just once. The ten top clones hold 8% to 8.5% of the sample.

Graves' hyperthyroidism was defined as stable when no progression to ophthalmopathy occurred over 18 months of follow-up. Hyperthyroidism patients were aged 18 to 65 years and newly diagnosed, with disease duration of less than 2 months. Any patient with an uncontrolled infection, another autoimmune disease, pregnancy or lactation was excluded. Diagnoses relied on clinical symptoms, serum thyroxine and TRAb, thyroid ultrasound and orbital computed tomography. Total RNA was extracted using Trizol reagent, and RNA quality was assessed on an Agilent 2100 Bioanalyzer. This sample was taken from a study of T cells in Graves' hyperthyroidism and ophthalmopathy (dated by TCRdb to between 2019 and 2020). About the study as a whole: To identify distinguishing TCR V-J signatures, a discovery cohort of 90 to 100 patients was used, comprising under 45 with Graves' ophthalmopathy and roughly 60 with stable Graves' hyperthyroidism. Whether ophthalmopathy could be predicted prospectively was tested in an independent validation cohort made up of roughly 19 hyperthyroidism patients plus 17 patients who later progressed to ophthalmopathy. The approximately 100 discovery patients were divided at random into training and test sets in a 7:3 ratio. The study also compared thyroid tissue and blood T-cell repertoires from a handful of Graves' hyperthyroidism patients. Once sampling was done, hyperthyroidism patients were given methimazole at a starting dose of 30 mg daily, whereas ophthalmopathy patients were given high-dose intravenous methylprednisolone. TCR Vbeta CDR3 sequencing of around 130 peripheral blood samples (under 45 ophthalmopathy, about 75 hyperthyroidism and some 17 progressor patients) is reported in the paper.

What the research found in general, with its limitations: In validation, the model predicted progression to ophthalmopathy with approximately 69% sensitivity and about 73% specificity, a median of approximately 6.5 months before onset. Most expanded thyroid clonotypes (frequency above 0.001) were also found in blood, which suggests that blood repertoires may mirror thyroid immune responses. No statistical method was used to fix the sample size in advance, and group allocation was not hidden from the investigators. A 13 V-J signature model separated ophthalmopathy from stable hyperthyroidism, with just over 85% sensitivity and just under 84% specificity in cross-validation and 80%/75% in testing.

The sample was peripheral blood or thyroid tissue (not recorded which). The TCR comes from a woman aged 18-29 years with Graves' hyperthyroidism. Donor details come from another sample of the same person, matched by shared clones.

The CDR3 protein: CARQGLGYTF. The DNA sequence reads TGTGCCAGACAGGGGTTGGGCTACACCTTC. Recombination linked TRBV7-3 to TRBJ1-2; 7 middle bases align to TRBD1. Unmatched junction bases come to 3, with V trimmed by 9 bases and J by 8 bases. The germline V gene gives CDR1 as SGHTA and CDR2 as FQGTGA. Including the terminal cysteine and phenylalanine, the CDR3 comprises 10 residues. Only the CDR3 DNA is retained, 30 bases long and in frame from the first base.